A single sample is the source of the 17 T cell receptor beta chains below, sequenced in a study of T cell clones after liver transplantation. The table came from immunoSEQ multiplex PCR; TCRdb's copy has only in-frame clones and leaves some out. The sample includes about 20,000 clones, around 75% seen only once; the top ten take 30% to 45%. The sequences come from CD8+ T cells from blood, collected around 4.5 years after liver transplant. The receptors here all came from a human patient who received a liver transplant. Certain T cells may be donor cells from the graft.

The chain joins TRBV19 to TRBJ2-7; tentatively, D is TRBD2 (6 bases). Trimming took 0 bases from V and 0 from J, leaving 6 bases between them. Germline-derived CDR1 and CDR2 are LNHDA and SQIVND (reference sequence). This CDR3 contains 14 residues. In DNA, the CDR3 is TGTGCCAGTAGTATAGAGGGAGGCTCCTACGAGCAGTACTTC. Translation: CASSIEGGSYEQYF.

The chain has TRBV7-9 and TRBJ2-2, with a weak D call TRBD2 (5 bases). Trimming left V 1 base short and J 11 bases short, with 17 bases between. This CDR3 region has 15 residues. The germline CDR1 and CDR2 sequences are SEHNR and FQNEAQ (reference sequence). The CDR3, as DNA: TGTGCCAGCAGCTTAGTTCTCGGGGTAATTTCTGAGCTGTTTTTT. The encoded protein is CASSLVLGVISELFF.

J is TRBJ2-3 and V is TRBV21-1; the table's D call of TRBD2 was not tested on the DNA. TRBV21-1 is an annotated pseudogene. There are 17 residues in the CDR3. CDR3 nucleotide sequence: TGTGCCAGCACCAACGGAGTAACCGGGACTAGCACAGATACGCAGTATTTT. It specifies CASTNGVTGTSTDTQYF.

The rearrangement links TRBV11-2 to TRBJ2-7, with D unresolved. The V gene's germline CDR1 is SGHAT and CDR2 FQNNGV. The CDR3 extends over 14 amino acids. Trimming left V 1 base short and J 2 bases short, with 9 bases between. CDR3 protein: CASSLGGRTYEQYF. The CDR3 region has the DNA TGTGCCAGCAGCTTAGGAGGCCGAACCTACGAGCAGTACTTC.

The J gene is TRBJ2-5, the V gene TRBV7-8; weak D call: TRBD1 (6 bases). V was shortened by 5 bases and J by 0 bases, with 10 bases between the two germline ends. Germline-derived CDR1 and CDR2 are SGHVS and FQNEAQ. CDR3 length: 14 residues. This CDR3 reads CASSLTGYQETQYF. In nucleotides, the CDR3 is TGTGCCAGCAGCCTAACAGGGTACCAAGAGACCCAGTACTTC. Combining the CDR3 with reference TRBV7-8 and TRBJ2-5 gives the whole variable domain GAGVSQSPRYKVAKRGQDVALRCDPISGHVSLFWYQQALGQGPEFLTYFQNEAQLDKSGLPSDRFFAERPEGSVSTLKIQRTQQEDSAVYLCASSLTGYQETQYFGPGTRLLVL.

In this sample, this clone turned up once. CDR3: CASYLRRDRATGELFF. CDR3 sequence (DNA): TGTGCCAGCTACCTCAGACGGGACAGGGCCACCGGGGAGCTGTTTTTT. The chain couples TRBV28 to TRBJ2-2, with TRBD1 matching 9 bases. The CDR3 is made up of 16 amino acids. V was pared by 8 bases and J by 4 bases, with 11 bases of the junction left unmatched. The germline V gene encodes CDR1 MDHEN and CDR2 SYDVKM.

This clone was seen a single time. This chain joins TRBV19 and TRBJ2-1; 7 bases are shared with TRBD1. With 4 bases clipped from V and 4 bases from J, the junction kept 10 bases outside the gene matches. The CDR3 is 16 amino acids. CDR1 is LNHDA, CDR2 SQIVND, per germline (reference sequence). CDR3 loop: CASSTLGQLVYNEQFF. CDR3 bases: TGTGCCAGTAGTACCTTGGGACAGCTAGTGTACAATGAGCAGTTCTTC.

The J gene is TRBJ1-5, the V gene TRBV2; D not resolved. The CDR3 is 15 amino acids. Deletions cut 1 base from V and 0 bases from J, with 7 bases between. Germline values: CDR1 SNHLY, CDR2 FYNNEI. CDR3 DNA: TGTGCCAGCAGTGAAGACGGGTCTAGCAATCAGCCCCAGCATTTT. It specifies CASSEDGSSNQPQHF.

The rearrangement links TRBV16 to TRBJ1-6; 7 positions agree with TRBD1. The germline V gene encodes CDR1 KGHSY and CDR2 FQNENV. There are 16 residues in the CDR3. Unmatched junction bases numbered 9, after V lost 0 bases and J lost 10 bases. The CDR3 bases are TGTGCCAGCAGCCAATCGGGACAGACAATAGGGTCACCCCTCCACTTT. Translation: CASSQSGQTIGSPLHF.

This chain links TRBV5-6 with TRBJ2-4; D call uncertain. Germline CDR1 is SGHDT and CDR2 is YYEEEE. V lost 2 bases and J lost 5, with 11 bases in between. This CDR3 region has 14 residues. DNA of the CDR3: TGTGCCAGCAGCTTAGGGCTAATAGAAAACATTCAGTACTTC. The encoded protein is CASSLGLIENIQYF.

The chain recombines TRBV5-6 with TRBJ2-7; D not certain. Trimming removed 2 bases at V and 2 bases at J, with 8 bases between. CDR3 size: 13 residues. Germline V gene data show CDR1 as SGHDT and CDR2 as YYEEEE. CDR3 region: CASSFEGTYEQYF. The CDR3 DNA follows: TGTGCCAGCAGCTTTGAAGGAACCTACGAGCAGTACTTC.

This clone is labeled medium-sized (0.01 to 0.1%). The V and J genes are TRBV16 and TRBJ1-5; D is undetermined. V was pared by 4 bases and J by 3 bases, with 4 bases between. The CDR3 runs 12 residues. Germline V CDR1 and CDR2: KGHSY, FQNENV. The CDR3: CASSPNNQPQHF. DNA of the CDR3: TGTGCCAGCAGCCCGAACAATCAGCCCCAGCATTTT.

The rearrangement uses TRBV27 and TRBJ1-2; 7 bases agree with TRBD1. V was pared by 5 bases and J by 0 bases, with 12 bases of the junction left unmatched. The CDR3 spans 17 residues. From germline, CDR1 is MNHEY and CDR2 SMNVEV (reference sequence). The CDR3 DNA reads as TGTGCCAGCAGTCCGCGGACAGGACCGAGGCCTAACTATGGCTACACCTTC. This sequence encodes CASSPRTGPRPNYGYTF.

CDR3 protein: CASSQGHSVVRGNTIYF. CDR3 DNA: TGTGCCAGCAGTCAGGGCCATAGCGTAGTGCGCGGAAACACCATATATTTT. This chain links TRBV28 with TRBJ1-3, with D tentatively TRBD1 (5 bases). The CDR3 consists of 17 residues. Germline CDR1 MDHEN, CDR2 SYDVKM. V was cut by 5 bases and J by 4 bases, with 21 bases left in between.

The V and J genes are TRBV6-5 and TRBJ1-1, with D hard to call. The V gene lost 0 bases and the J gene lost 2 bases, with 7 bases spanning the gap. Looked up from germline, CDR1 is MNHEY and CDR2 is SVGAGI. CDR3 length: 14 amino acids. CDR3 sequence reads: CASSYSVGNTEAFF. DNA for the CDR3: TGTGCCAGCAGTTACTCAGTAGGTAACACTGAAGCTTTCTTT.

This clone was detected once. DNA for the CDR3: TGTGCCAGCAGTGGAATAAGGGGTTGGACAGATACGCAGTATTTT. It yields the protein CASSGIRGWTDTQYF. The chain is built from TRBV2 and TRBJ2-3, with a weak D call TRBD1 (5 bases). This CDR3 spans 15 amino acids. Germline lookup yields CDR1 SNHLY and CDR2 FYNNEI. The V end lost 4 bases, the J end lost 3 bases, and 14 bases lay between the germline ends.

The V and J genes are TRBV9 and TRBJ1-2, with D hard to call. Germline lookup yields CDR1 SGDLS and CDR2 YYNGEE. This CDR3 has 14 residues. V shed 3 bases and J shed 4 bases, with 13 bases lying between them. CDR3 sequence reads: CASSGSGGTYGYTF. CDR3 sequence (DNA): TGTGCCAGCAGCGGTTCGGGAGGAACCTATGGCTACACCTTC.